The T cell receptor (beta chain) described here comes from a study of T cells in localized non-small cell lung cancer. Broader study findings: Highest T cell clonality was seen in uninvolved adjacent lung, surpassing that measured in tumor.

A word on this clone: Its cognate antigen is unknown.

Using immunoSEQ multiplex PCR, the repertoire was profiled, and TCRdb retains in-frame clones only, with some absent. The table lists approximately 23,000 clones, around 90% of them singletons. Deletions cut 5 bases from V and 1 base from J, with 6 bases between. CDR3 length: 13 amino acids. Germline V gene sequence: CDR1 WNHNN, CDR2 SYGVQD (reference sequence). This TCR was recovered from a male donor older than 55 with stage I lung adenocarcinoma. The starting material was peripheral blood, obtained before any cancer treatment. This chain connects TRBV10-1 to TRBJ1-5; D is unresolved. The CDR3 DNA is TGCGCCAGCAGTAAAGGAAGCAATCAGCCCCAGCATTTT. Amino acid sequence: CASSKGSNQPQHF.